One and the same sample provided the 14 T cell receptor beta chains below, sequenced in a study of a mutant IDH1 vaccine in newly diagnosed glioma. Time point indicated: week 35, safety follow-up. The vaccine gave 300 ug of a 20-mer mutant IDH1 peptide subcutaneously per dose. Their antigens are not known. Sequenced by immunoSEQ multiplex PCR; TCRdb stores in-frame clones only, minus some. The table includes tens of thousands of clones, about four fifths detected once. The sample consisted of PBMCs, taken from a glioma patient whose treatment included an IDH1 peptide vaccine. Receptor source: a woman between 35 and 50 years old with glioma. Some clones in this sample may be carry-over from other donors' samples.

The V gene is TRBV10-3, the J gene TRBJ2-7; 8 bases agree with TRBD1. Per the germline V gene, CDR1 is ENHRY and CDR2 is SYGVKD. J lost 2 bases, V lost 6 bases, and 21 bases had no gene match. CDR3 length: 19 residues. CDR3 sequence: CAISRQDRASIILAYEQYF. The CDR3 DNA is TGTGCCATCAGCCGACAGGACAGGGCAAGTATTATTCTAGCCTACGAGCAGTACTTC.

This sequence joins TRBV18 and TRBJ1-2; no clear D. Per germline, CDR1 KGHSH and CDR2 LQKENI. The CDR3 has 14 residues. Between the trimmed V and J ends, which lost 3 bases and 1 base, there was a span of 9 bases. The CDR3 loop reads CASSPREFNYGYTF. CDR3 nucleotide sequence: TGTGCCAGCTCACCCAGAGAATTTAACTATGGCTACACCTTC. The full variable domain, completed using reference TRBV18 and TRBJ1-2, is NAGVMQNPRHLVRRRGQEARLRCSPMKGHSHVYWYRQLPEEGLKFMVYLQKENIIDESGMPKERFSAEFPKEGPSILRIQQVVRGDSAAYFCASSPREFNYGYTFGSGTRLTVV.

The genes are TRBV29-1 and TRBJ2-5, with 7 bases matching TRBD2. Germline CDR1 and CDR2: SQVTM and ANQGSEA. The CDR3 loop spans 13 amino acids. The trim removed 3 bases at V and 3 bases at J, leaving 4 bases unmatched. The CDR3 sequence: CSVERGFEETQYF. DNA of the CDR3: TGCAGCGTTGAGCGGGGGTTCGAAGAGACCCAGTACTTC.

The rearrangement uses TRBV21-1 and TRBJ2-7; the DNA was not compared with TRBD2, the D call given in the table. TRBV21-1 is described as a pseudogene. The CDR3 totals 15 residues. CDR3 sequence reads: CASSRTSGSSYEQYF. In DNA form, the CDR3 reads TGTGCCAGCAGCAGGACTAGCGGGAGCTCCTACGAGCAGTACTTC.

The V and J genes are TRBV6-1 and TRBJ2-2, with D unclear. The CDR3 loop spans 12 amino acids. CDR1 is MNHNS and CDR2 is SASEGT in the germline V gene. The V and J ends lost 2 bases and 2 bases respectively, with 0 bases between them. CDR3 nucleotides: TGTGCCAGCAGTGAAAACACCGGGGAGCTGTTTTTT. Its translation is CASSENTGELFF.

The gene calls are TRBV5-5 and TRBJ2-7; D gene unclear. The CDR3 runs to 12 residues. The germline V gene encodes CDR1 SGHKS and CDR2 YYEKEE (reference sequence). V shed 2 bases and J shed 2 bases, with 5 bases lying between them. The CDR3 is CASSFVAYEQYF. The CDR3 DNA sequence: TGTGCCAGCAGCTTTGTAGCCTACGAGCAGTACTTC.

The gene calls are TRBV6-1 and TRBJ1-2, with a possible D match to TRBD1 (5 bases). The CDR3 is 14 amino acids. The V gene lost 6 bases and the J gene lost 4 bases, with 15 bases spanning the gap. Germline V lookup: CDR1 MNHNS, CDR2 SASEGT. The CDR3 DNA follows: TGTGCCAGCAGCGAATCGGCAGGGCCCTATGGCTACACCTTC. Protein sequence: CASSESAGPYGYTF.

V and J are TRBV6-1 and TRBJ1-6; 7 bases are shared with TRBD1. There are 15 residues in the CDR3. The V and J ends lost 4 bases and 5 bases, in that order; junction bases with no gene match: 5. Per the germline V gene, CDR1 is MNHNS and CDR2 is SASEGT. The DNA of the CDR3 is TGTGCCAGCAGTGTGAGGGGGCCAGATAATTCACCCCTCCACTTT. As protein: CASSVRGPDNSPLHF.

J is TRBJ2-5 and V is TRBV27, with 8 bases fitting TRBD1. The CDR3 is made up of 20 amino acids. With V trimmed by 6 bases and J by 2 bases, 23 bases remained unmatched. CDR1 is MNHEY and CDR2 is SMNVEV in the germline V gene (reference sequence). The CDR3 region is CASSPVGYGLLRTGQETQYF. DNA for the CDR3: TGTGCCAGCAGCCCAGTCGGTTATGGTCTACTCCGGACAGGGCAAGAGACCCAGTACTTC.

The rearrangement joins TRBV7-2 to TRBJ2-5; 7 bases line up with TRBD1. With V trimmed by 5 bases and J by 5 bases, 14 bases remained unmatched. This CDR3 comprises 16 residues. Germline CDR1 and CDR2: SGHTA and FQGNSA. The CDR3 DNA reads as TGTGCCAGCAGCATACCGACAGGGACCCTTTACGAGACCCAGTACTTC. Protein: CASSIPTGTLYETQYF.

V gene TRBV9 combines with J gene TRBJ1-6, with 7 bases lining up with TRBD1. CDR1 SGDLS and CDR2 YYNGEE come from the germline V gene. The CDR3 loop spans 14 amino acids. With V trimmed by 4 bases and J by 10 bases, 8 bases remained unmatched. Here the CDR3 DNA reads TGTGCCAGCAGCCCCTCAGGACAGGAATCACCCCTCCACTTT. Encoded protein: CASSPSGQESPLHF.

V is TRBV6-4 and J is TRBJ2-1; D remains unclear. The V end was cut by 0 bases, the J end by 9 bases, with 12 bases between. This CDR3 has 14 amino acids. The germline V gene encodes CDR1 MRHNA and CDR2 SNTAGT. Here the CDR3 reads CASSDSYPRGEQFF. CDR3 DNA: TGTGCCAGCAGTGACTCATACCCCCGCGGTGAGCAGTTCTTC.

The chain's CDR3 is CSARGDNYGYTF. DNA for the CDR3: TGCAGCGCTCGCGGAGACAACTATGGCTACACCTTC. The V call is TRBV29-1, the J call TRBJ1-2, with D unclear. The CDR3 is 12 amino acids. Germline values: CDR1 SQVTM, CDR2 ANQGSEA. V shed 7 bases and J shed 2 bases, with 11 bases lying between them.

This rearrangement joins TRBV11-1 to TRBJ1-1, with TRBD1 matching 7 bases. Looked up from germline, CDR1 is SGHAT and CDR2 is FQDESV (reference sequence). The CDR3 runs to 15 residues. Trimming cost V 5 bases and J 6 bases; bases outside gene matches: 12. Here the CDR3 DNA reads TGTGCCAGCAGCAACGACAGGGCTGGGATCCCTGAAGCTTTCTTT. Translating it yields CASSNDRAGIPEAFF.